The clone carrying this TCR beta chain has just a few counts. The sample is drawn from a study of blood T cell repertoires in COVID-19. For the study at large: From the United States, Italy and Spain came samples of acute and convalescent COVID-19. Nucleic acid was either cDNA or gDNA, and it came from T cells, B-cell-depleted T cells, or PBMCs.

The CDR3 is 14 amino acids. Germline V lookup: CDR1 SGHRS, CDR2 YFSETQ. V shed 0 bases and J 7 bases; nucleotides not matched to a gene: 2. Per the study methods: Amplified reference gene primers provided the basis for estimating nucleated cell counts. Produced via immunoSEQ multiplex PCR; TCRdb's table is partial and in-frame only. D and trimming come from the DNA, and the V and J calls and clone size come from that table. The sample records a few hundred thousand clones, roughly 85% being singletons. Sequencing used peripheral blood. This sequence was found in a woman between 18 and 30 years old with acute or convalescent COVID-19. The rearrangement uses TRBV5-1 and TRBJ1-4; TRBD1 matches 8 bases. The CDR3 coding sequence is TGCGCCAGCAGCTTGGCAGGGGGCGGTGAAAAACTGTTTTTT. This sequence encodes CASSLAGGGEKLFF.